This T cell receptor beta chain was recovered during a study of cytomegalovirus exposure and HLA in healthy donors. In the study overall: The Caucasian-associated ancestry cluster contained about four fifths of the approximately 390 genotyped donors.

This clone appeared a few times. The antigen remains undetermined. Whole-study results and caveats: Whilst most TCR sequences proved rare, a subset of public TCRs occurred across many donors. In a later analysis, an Asian-associated ancestry cluster reportedly showed fewer N-insertions than the approximately 610-donor mean.

Losses at the gene ends were 9 bases for V and 4 bases for J; bases not matched to a gene: 7. Germline V lookup: CDR1 MGHDK, CDR2 SYGVNS. This CDR3 contains 15 residues. The PCR contained 60 Vbeta and 13 Jbeta primers. Produced via immunoSEQ multiplex PCR; TCRdb's table is partial and in-frame only. The sample gives some 190,000 clones, roughly 77% of which show up once; about 5% is in the top ten. The chain combines TRBV25-1 with TRBJ2-6, with 9 bases matching TRBD1. This clonotype was sampled from a man aged 25-45 years in good health and CMV-seropositive. Sample: PBMCs. The CDR3: CARWDRVSGANVLTF. In nucleotides, the CDR3 is TGTGCCAGGTGGGACAGGGTTAGCGGGGCCAACGTCCTGACTTTC.